The sequence of this TCR beta chain was determined in a study of T cell responses to AZD1222 COVID-19 vaccine. Regarding the study as a whole: Reportedly, close to half of spike-specific TCRs are directed against unmutated variant regions. The study found vaccine-associated CD4 TCRs spanning spike, dominant at 160-218 and 743-854. Among AZD1222 vaccinees, only five or six were seropositive at baseline. Donors were mostly white British, more females; clonal diversity possibly underestimated.

V gave up 8 bases and J gave up 4 bases; unmatched junction bases: 6. This CDR3 is built from 13 residues. Germline lookup yields CDR1 MDHEN and CDR2 SYDVKM. About this clone itself: Its antigen remains unidentified.

Produced via immunoSEQ multiplex PCR; TCRdb's table is partial and in-frame only. The data contain some 120,000 clones, 75% to 90% of them singletons. This chain uses TRBV28 with TRBJ2-5; 8 nucleotides line up with TRBD2. This clonotype was obtained from an adult in good health. The material was peripheral blood, obtained on day 0 of MenACWY control vaccination. CDR3 sequence reads: CASLGGGGETQYF. The CDR3 DNA reads TGTGCCAGCCTCGGGGGGGGCGGAGAGACCCAGTACTTC. The variable domain in full, completed from reference TRBV28 and TRBJ2-5, reads DVKVTQSSRYLVKRTGEKVFLECVQDMDHENMFWYRQDPGLGLRLIYFSYDVKMKEKGDIPEGYSVSREKKERFSLILESASTNQTSMYLCASLGGGGETQYFGPGTRLLVL.